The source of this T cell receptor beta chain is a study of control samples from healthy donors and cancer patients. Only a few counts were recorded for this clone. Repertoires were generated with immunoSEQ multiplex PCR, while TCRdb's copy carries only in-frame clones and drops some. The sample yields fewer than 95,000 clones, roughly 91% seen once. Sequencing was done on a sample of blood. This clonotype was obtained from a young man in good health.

CDR3 protein: CASSQDLFGGETQYF. CDR3 coding DNA: TGTGCCAGCAGCCAAGATTTATTCGGGGGAGAGACCCAGTACTTC. The V and J genes are TRBV4-2 and TRBJ2-5; TRBD2 might be the D (6 bases). Germline CDR1 LGHNA, CDR2 YNFKEQ. The CDR3 consists of 15 residues. Deletions cut 0 bases from V and 4 bases from J, with 12 bases between.